This is a list of T cell receptor beta chains from one sample in a study of CD8 T cells in Susac syndrome. From the immunoSEQ multiplex PCR reads, TCRdb called clonotypes with MiXCR, one entry per CDR3 protein. Of hundreds of thousands of distinct CDR3 sequences listed, around 91% are singletons. The material sequenced was CD8+ T cells from PBMCs. The origin of the receptors is a human donor with multiple sclerosis. Each CDR3 is given with its conserved first and last residue. A D gene is named only where the DNA matches it firmly. Only part of the rows carry a size: once, few, many, or a class if the clone is expanded.

clone_size: -
v_call: TRBV12-3/TRBV12-4
j_call: TRBJ1-1
d_call: TRBD1
cdr3_aa: CASSYHDRGVNTEAFF
cdr3_nt: TGTGCCAGCAGTTACCATGACAGGGGCGTAAACACTGAAGCTTTCTTT

clone_size: -
v_call: TRBV30
j_call: TRBJ1-1
d_call: -
cdr3_aa: CAWRQGQLSTEAFF
cdr3_nt: TGTGCCTGGAGGCAGGGACAACTGAGCACTGAAGCTTTCTTT

clone_size: -
v_call: TRBV6-2/TRBV6-3
j_call: TRBJ2-3
d_call: -
cdr3_aa: CASQASSLGGSTDTQYF
cdr3_nt: TGTGCCAGCCAAGCTTCCTCGTTGGGGGGTAGCACAGATACGCAGTATTTT

clone_size: -
v_call: TRBV27
j_call: TRBJ2-7
d_call: -
cdr3_aa: CASSNAPWNGEQYF
cdr3_nt: TGTGCCAGCAGTAACGCCCCCTGGAACGGCGAGCAGTACTTC

clone_size: -
v_call: TRBV7-9
j_call: TRBJ2-3
d_call: -
cdr3_aa: CASSFRGQNTDTQYF
cdr3_nt: TGTGCCAGCAGCTTTCGGGGGCAGAACACAGATACGCAGTATTTT

clone_size: -
v_call: TRBV24-1
j_call: TRBJ2-1
d_call: -
cdr3_aa: CATAAALQDNEQFF
cdr3_nt: TGTGCCACCGCAGCGGCCTTACAAGACAATGAGCAGTTCTTC

clone_size: -
v_call: TRBV20-1
j_call: TRBJ2-2
d_call: -
cdr3_aa: CSAPAPDTGELFF
cdr3_nt: TGCAGTGCCCCAGCGCCAGACACCGGGGAGCTGTTTTTT

clone_size: -
v_call: TRBV6-1
j_call: TRBJ1-2
d_call: -
cdr3_aa: CASSEAPGNMGYTF
cdr3_nt: TGTGCCAGCAGTGAAGCCCCAGGGAATATGGGCTACACCTTC

clone_size: -
v_call: TRBV25-1
j_call: TRBJ2-5
d_call: TRBD2
cdr3_aa: CASSETGSGGQTQYF
cdr3_nt: TGTGCCAGCAGTGAAACCGGGAGCGGGGGCCAGACCCAGTACTTC

clone_size: -
v_call: TRBV19
j_call: TRBJ2-7
d_call: -
cdr3_aa: CASSPSVLYEQYF
cdr3_nt: TGTGCCAGTAGTCCCTCGGTACTTTACGAGCAGTACTTC

clone_size: -
v_call: TRBV6-2/TRBV6-3
j_call: TRBJ2-5
d_call: TRBD2
cdr3_aa: CASESLGLAGGETQYF
cdr3_nt: TGTGCCAGCGAGTCCCTCGGACTAGCGGGAGGAGAGACCCAGTACTTC

clone_size: -
v_call: TRBV6-1
j_call: TRBJ2-7
d_call: -
cdr3_aa: CASSASSQGPYEQYF
cdr3_nt: TGTGCCAGCAGTGCGTCCTCTCAGGGGCCCTACGAGCAGTACTTC

clone_size: -
v_call: TRBV6-5
j_call: TRBJ1-2
d_call: -
cdr3_aa: CASSYSPSGVNGYTF
cdr3_nt: TGTGCCAGCAGTTACTCGCCTTCAGGGGTGAACGGCTACACCTTC

clone_size: -
v_call: TRBV7-9
j_call: TRBJ1-1
d_call: -
cdr3_aa: CASSLARSPEAFF
cdr3_nt: TGTGCCAGCAGCTTAGCGAGGAGTCCTGAAGCTTTCTTT

clone_size: -
v_call: TRBV6-2/TRBV6-3
j_call: TRBJ2-7
d_call: -
cdr3_aa: CASSYTGGADQDEQYF
cdr3_nt: TGTGCCAGCAGTTACACGGGGGGCGCAGATCAAGACGAGCAGTACTTC

clone_size: once
v_call: TRBV2
j_call: TRBJ1-2
d_call: -
cdr3_aa: CASSEEGLQGYTF
cdr3_nt: TGTGCCAGCAGTGAGGAGGGATTACAAGGCTACACCTTC

clone_size: -
v_call: TRBV6-4
j_call: TRBJ2-6
d_call: -
cdr3_aa: CASSDGAGANVLTF
cdr3_nt: TGTGCCAGCAGTGACGGTGCTGGGGCCAACGTCCTGACTTTC

clone_size: few
v_call: TRBV4-1
j_call: TRBJ1-6
d_call: TRBD1
cdr3_aa: CASSPDRGGKSPLHF
cdr3_nt: TGCGCCAGCAGCCCCGACAGGGGAGGGAAATCACCCCTCCACTTT

clone_size: few
v_call: TRBV7-3
j_call: TRBJ2-7
d_call: TRBD1
cdr3_aa: CASSLTGSTGDEQYF
cdr3_nt: TGTGCCAGCAGCTTAACGGGTTCGACAGGGGACGAGCAGTACTTC

clone_size: -
v_call: TRBV6-6
j_call: TRBJ1-5
d_call: -
cdr3_aa: CASSYGGAEQPQHF
cdr3_nt: TGTGCCAGCAGTTACGGGGGGGCTGAACAGCCCCAGCATTTT

clone_size: -
v_call: TRBV7-9
j_call: TRBJ2-2
d_call: -
cdr3_aa: CASSSGAPNTGELFF
cdr3_nt: TGTGCCAGCAGCTCGGGGGCCCCGAACACCGGGGAGCTGTTTTTT

clone_size: few
v_call: TRBV9
j_call: TRBJ1-1
d_call: -
cdr3_aa: CASSVGSAGNTEAFF
cdr3_nt: TGTGCCAGCAGCGTAGGGTCAGCGGGAAACACTGAAGCTTTCTTT

clone_size: -
v_call: TRBV28
j_call: TRBJ2-1
d_call: TRBD1
cdr3_aa: CASSSDRADEQFF
cdr3_nt: TGTGCCAGCAGTTCGGACAGGGCCGATGAGCAGTTCTTC

clone_size: -
v_call: TRBV2
j_call: TRBJ2-1
d_call: -
cdr3_aa: CASSNAGYEQFF
cdr3_nt: TGTGCCAGCAGTAATGCAGGGTATGAGCAGTTCTTC

clone_size: -
v_call: TRBV20-1
j_call: TRBJ2-1
d_call: TRBD2
cdr3_aa: CSVMSGRGLDEQFF
cdr3_nt: TGCAGTGTGATGAGCGGGAGAGGATTGGATGAGCAGTTCTTC

clone_size: -
v_call: TRBV11-2
j_call: TRBJ1-3
d_call: -
cdr3_aa: CASSLAPGLDNTIYF
cdr3_nt: TGTGCCAGCAGCTTAGCACCGGGACTTGACAACACCATATATTTT

clone_size: once
v_call: TRBV9
j_call: TRBJ1-2
d_call: -
cdr3_aa: CASSVSPGSSYGYTF
cdr3_nt: TGTGCCAGCAGCGTATCTCCAGGGAGTTCCTATGGCTACACCTTC

clone_size: few
v_call: TRBV30
j_call: TRBJ2-2
d_call: -
cdr3_aa: CAWKPGRDTGELFF
cdr3_nt: TGTGCCTGGAAACCAGGGCGGGACACCGGGGAGCTGTTTTTT

clone_size: -
v_call: TRBV6-6
j_call: TRBJ1-2
d_call: -
cdr3_aa: CASSPPYVDYGYTF
cdr3_nt: TGTGCCAGCAGTCCGCCGTACGTGGACTATGGCTACACCTTC

clone_size: -
v_call: TRBV6-1
j_call: TRBJ2-7
d_call: -
cdr3_aa: CASSQGRPEGNYEQYF
cdr3_nt: TGTGCCAGCAGCCAGGGTCGACCGGAGGGAAACTACGAGCAGTACTTC

clone_size: -
v_call: TRBV7-3
j_call: TRBJ2-1
d_call: -
cdr3_aa: CASSLGVGDLYNEQFF
cdr3_nt: TGTGCCAGCAGCTTAGGTGTTGGGGACCTCTACAATGAGCAGTTCTTC

clone_size: -
v_call: TRBV2
j_call: TRBJ2-5
d_call: TRBD2
cdr3_aa: CASPQTGSLAAEQETQYF
cdr3_nt: TGTGCCAGCCCCCAAACCGGTTCCCTAGCGGCGGAACAAGAGACCCAGTACTTC

clone_size: -
v_call: TRBV19
j_call: TRBJ2-7
d_call: -
cdr3_aa: CASSIGGITYEQYF
cdr3_nt: TGTGCCAGTAGTATAGGGGGGATTACCTACGAGCAGTACTTC

clone_size: -
v_call: TRBV27
j_call: TRBJ1-4
d_call: -
cdr3_aa: CASSWGGSEKLFF
cdr3_nt: TGTGCCAGCAGTTGGGGGGGAAGTGAAAAACTGTTTTTT

clone_size: -
v_call: TRBV4-1
j_call: TRBJ1-1
d_call: -
cdr3_aa: CASSQGLEGNTEAFF
cdr3_nt: TGCGCCAGCAGCCAGGGTCTGGAAGGGAACACTGAAGCTTTCTTT

clone_size: -
v_call: TRBV4-3
j_call: TRBJ2-1
d_call: TRBD2
cdr3_aa: CASSSGLAGEGEQFF
cdr3_nt: TGCGCCAGCAGTTCCGGACTAGCGGGAGAAGGTGAGCAGTTCTTC

clone_size: -
v_call: TRBV20-1
j_call: TRBJ1-4
d_call: -
cdr3_aa: CSAQGPYATNEKLFF
cdr3_nt: TGCAGTGCTCAAGGGCCCTACGCAACTAATGAAAAACTGTTTTTT

clone_size: -
v_call: TRBV27
j_call: TRBJ2-7
d_call: -
cdr3_aa: CASGGLGPYEQYF
cdr3_nt: TGTGCCAGCGGGGGCCTTGGCCCCTACGAGCAGTACTTC

clone_size: -
v_call: TRBV4-1
j_call: TRBJ2-5
d_call: TRBD2
cdr3_aa: CASSQDRGGHETQYF
cdr3_nt: TGCGCCAGCAGCCAAGATCGGGGGGGGCACGAGACCCAGTACTTC

clone_size: few
v_call: TRBV6-1
j_call: TRBJ2-7
d_call: -
cdr3_aa: CASGLSAYEQYF
cdr3_nt: TGTGCCAGCGGTCTTTCGGCCTACGAGCAGTACTTC

clone_size: -
v_call: TRBV6-5
j_call: TRBJ2-5
d_call: -
cdr3_aa: CASSYGRGETQYF
cdr3_nt: TGTGCCAGCAGTTACGGAAGGGGTGAGACCCAGTACTTC

clone_size: few
v_call: TRBV23-1
j_call: TRBJ2-7
d_call: TRBD2
cdr3_aa: CASTLRWRLAAYEQYF
cdr3_nt: TGCGCCAGCACCCTGAGGTGGAGACTAGCGGCATACGAGCAGTACTTC

clone_size: -
v_call: TRBV6-2/TRBV6-3
j_call: TRBJ2-2
d_call: TRBD1
cdr3_aa: CASSRLPGQRTGELFF
cdr3_nt: TGTGCCAGCAGCCGACTACCGGGACAGCGGACCGGGGAGCTGTTTTTT

clone_size: -
v_call: TRBV9
j_call: TRBJ1-1
d_call: -
cdr3_aa: CASSVGGVIRAYTEAFF
cdr3_nt: TGTGCCAGCAGCGTAGGAGGGGTAATTCGGGCTTACACTGAAGCTTTCTTT

clone_size: -
v_call: TRBV20-1
j_call: TRBJ1-2
d_call: TRBD1
cdr3_aa: CSAPQGVYGYTF
cdr3_nt: TGCAGTGCCCCCCAGGGGGTCTATGGCTACACCTTC

clone_size: once
v_call: TRBV4-1
j_call: TRBJ2-7
d_call: -
cdr3_aa: CASSQSSVSSYEQYF
cdr3_nt: TGCGCCAGCAGCCAGAGTAGTGTGAGCTCCTACGAGCAGTACTTC

clone_size: -
v_call: TRBV12-3/TRBV12-4
j_call: TRBJ2-7
d_call: TRBD2
cdr3_aa: CASSFPSGGAEQYF
cdr3_nt: TGTGCCAGCAGTTTTCCTAGCGGGGGGGCCGAGCAGTACTTC

clone_size: -
v_call: TRBV4-3
j_call: TRBJ1-5
d_call: -
cdr3_aa: CASSQDGGRGSDTQHF
cdr3_nt: TGCGCCAGCAGCCAAGATGGAGGCAGGGGATCAGATACGCAGCATTTT

clone_size: -
v_call: TRBV9
j_call: TRBJ2-7
d_call: -
cdr3_aa: CASSAHEWNYEQYF
cdr3_nt: TGTGCCAGCAGCGCCCATGAATGGAACTACGAGCAGTACTTC

clone_size: -
v_call: TRBV6-5
j_call: TRBJ1-2
d_call: -
cdr3_aa: CASLPRGRVNGYTF
cdr3_nt: TGTGCCAGCCTCCCCCGAGGCAGGGTAAATGGCTACACCTTC

clone_size: -
v_call: TRBV6-2/TRBV6-3
j_call: TRBJ2-1
d_call: -
cdr3_aa: CASSLASYTSSYNEQFF
cdr3_nt: TGTGCCAGCAGTCTCGCGAGCTATACCAGCTCCTACAATGAGCAGTTCTTC

clone_size: -
v_call: TRBV2
j_call: TRBJ2-1
d_call: -
cdr3_aa: CASSEAIYLGPEFGDEQFF
cdr3_nt: TGTGCCAGCAGTGAAGCTATCTACCTCGGACCGGAGTTTGGGGATGAGCAGTTCTTC

clone_size: -
v_call: TRBV19
j_call: TRBJ2-3
d_call: -
cdr3_aa: CASSNRIDTQYF
cdr3_nt: TGTGCCAGTAGTAACCGGATAGATACGCAGTATTTT

clone_size: -
v_call: TRBV20-1
j_call: TRBJ2-1
d_call: -
cdr3_aa: CSARRERSSYNEQFF
cdr3_nt: TGCAGTGCTAGACGGGAGCGGAGCTCCTACAATGAGCAGTTCTTC

clone_size: few
v_call: TRBV5-4
j_call: TRBJ2-1
d_call: -
cdr3_aa: CASSLAQNEQFF
cdr3_nt: TGTGCCAGCAGCTTGGCCCAGAATGAGCAGTTCTTC

clone_size: -
v_call: TRBV11-2
j_call: TRBJ1-1
d_call: -
cdr3_aa: CASSLVSHTEAFF
cdr3_nt: TGTGCCAGCAGCTTAGTATCCCACACTGAAGCTTTCTTT

clone_size: -
v_call: TRBV11-2
j_call: TRBJ2-7
d_call: -
cdr3_aa: CASSLVLGFNEQYF
cdr3_nt: TGTGCCAGCAGCTTAGTTCTAGGGTTCAACGAGCAGTACTTC

clone_size: -
v_call: TRBV7-2
j_call: TRBJ2-1
d_call: TRBD2
cdr3_aa: CASSSATSGSYEQFF
cdr3_nt: TGTGCCAGCAGCTCTGCGACTAGCGGGAGTTATGAGCAGTTCTTC

clone_size: -
v_call: TRBV6-1
j_call: TRBJ1-1
d_call: -
cdr3_aa: CASSSAVLTEAFF
cdr3_nt: TGTGCCAGCAGCTCCGCAGTCCTTACTGAAGCTTTCTTT